A selection of T cell receptor beta chains follows, all from one sample in a study of blood T cells in healthy people across ages. TCRdb re-called the 5' RACE reads through MiXCR, storing one row per CDR3 protein. The sample includes 1.8 million or so distinct CDR3 sequences, approximately 39% of them seen just once. The sequenced material came from blood. These receptor sequences come from a human donor in good health. CDR3s include the opening cysteine and the closing phenylalanine or tryptophan. Fields, in order: clone size, D gene, J gene, V gene, CDR3 protein, CDR3 DNA. D genes are given only for firm matches. Some rows have no size entry. The others give once, few or many, or a class for an expanded clone.

size: -
D: -
J: TRBJ1-2
V: TRBV6-1
CDR3: CASEGPSWPGYTF
DNA: TGTGCCAGCGAAGGTCCAAGTTGGCCTGGCTACACCTTC

size: -
D: -
J: TRBJ2-1
V: TRBV15
CDR3: CATSRGGAVNNEQFF
DNA: TGTGCCACCAGCAGAGGGGGGGCAGTTAACAATGAGCAGTTCTTC

size: -
D: -
J: TRBJ2-5
V: TRBV3-1
CDR3: CASSQKDTVIQETQYF
DNA: TGTGCCAGCAGCCAAAAAGACACCGTTATTCAAGAGACCCAGTACTTC

size: -
D: -
J: TRBJ1-2
V: TRBV6-4
CDR3: CASSETGARGYTF
DNA: TGTGCCAGCAGTGAAACGGGGGCAAGGGGCTACACCTTC

size: few
D: -
J: TRBJ2-5
V: TRBV20-1
CDR3: CSSGAGKETQYF
DNA: TGCAGTTCCGGGGCAGGGAAAGAGACCCAGTACTTC

size: -
D: TRBD1
J: TRBJ1-4
V: TRBV25-1
CDR3: CASSGRTGGDEKLFF
DNA: TGTGCCAGCAGTGGCCGGACAGGGGGCGATGAAAAACTGTTTTTT

size: -
D: -
J: TRBJ2-5
V: TRBV10-3
CDR3: CAISDFGGGQAAPRQYF
DNA: TGTGCCATCAGTGACTTCGGGGGGGGACAGGCTGCACCTCGGCAGTACTTC

size: few
D: -
J: TRBJ2-1
V: TRBV12-3/TRBV12-4
CDR3: CASNQVGGPTNEQFF
DNA: TGTGCCAGCAACCAGGTGGGGGGGCCTACCAATGAGCAGTTCTTC

size: -
D: -
J: TRBJ1-2
V: TRBV6-1
CDR3: CASSEFGGSDNYGYTF
DNA: TGTGCCAGCAGTGAATTTGGGGGATCGGATAACTATGGCTACACCTTC

size: -
D: TRBD1
J: TRBJ2-5
V: TRBV14
CDR3: CASSGGRGLQETQYF
DNA: TGTGCCAGCAGCGGTGGCAGGGGGCTCCAAGAGACCCAGTACTTC

size: -
D: -
J: TRBJ2-6
V: TRBV4-3
CDR3: CASSQEEGSNSGANVLTF
DNA: TGCGCCAGCAGCCAAGAAGAGGGGTCCAACTCTGGGGCCAACGTCCTGACTTTC

size: -
D: -
J: TRBJ2-5
V: TRBV14
CDR3: CASSQGGVTQYF
DNA: TGTGCCAGCAGCCAGGGGGGAGTGACCCAGTACTTC

size: few
D: TRBD1
J: TRBJ2-7
V: TRBV12-3/TRBV12-4
CDR3: CASRDLRDSSYEQYF
DNA: TGTGCCAGCAGGGACCTCCGGGACAGTTCCTACGAGCAGTACTTC

size: -
D: -
J: TRBJ1-2
V: TRBV7-8
CDR3: CASSLAPGYNYGYTF
DNA: TGTGCCAGCAGCTTAGCCCCAGGGTATAACTATGGCTACACCTTC

size: many
D: -
J: TRBJ1-1
V: TRBV4-1
CDR3: CASSPAQGRNTEAFF
DNA: TGCGCCAGCAGCCCGGCCCAGGGCCGGAACACTGAAGCTTTCTTT

size: -
D: TRBD1
J: TRBJ2-7
V: TRBV12-5
CDR3: CASGKEGTDAYEQYF
DNA: TGTGCTAGTGGTAAAGAGGGGACAGACGCCTACGAGCAGTACTTC

size: -
D: TRBD1
J: TRBJ2-7
V: TRBV18
CDR3: CASSPGQGLRYEQYF
DNA: TGTGCCAGCTCACCGGGACAGGGGTTGAGGTACGAGCAGTACTTC

size: -
D: -
J: TRBJ2-7
V: TRBV5-1
CDR3: CASSPPTDHYEQYF
DNA: TGCGCCAGCAGCCCCCCGACAGACCACTACGAGCAGTACTTC

size: -
D: -
J: TRBJ1-4
V: TRBV15
CDR3: CATSRAGLAGEKLFF
DNA: TGTGCCACCAGCAGAGCGGGACTTGCGGGGGAAAAACTGTTTTTT

size: -
D: TRBD1
J: TRBJ1-2
V: TRBV29-1
CDR3: CSATGTGLYGYTF
DNA: TGCAGCGCCACCGGGACAGGACTTTATGGCTACACCTTC

size: -
D: -
J: TRBJ2-3
V: TRBV5-1
CDR3: CASSLASVADTQYF
DNA: TGCGCCAGCAGCTTGGCCTCAGTTGCAGATACGCAGTATTTT

size: few
D: -
J: TRBJ1-1
V: TRBV5-1
CDR3: CASSPGFATITDTEAFF
DNA: TGCGCCAGCAGCCCCGGTTTCGCAACCATAACGGACACTGAAGCTTTCTTT

size: -
D: TRBD2
J: TRBJ2-3
V: TRBV3-1
CDR3: CASSLPLAGETDTQYF
DNA: TGTGCCAGCAGCCTCCCCCTGGCGGGGGAGACAGATACGCAGTATTTT

size: many
D: -
J: TRBJ2-1
V: TRBV7-9
CDR3: CASSLVYRGGEQFF
DNA: TGTGCCAGCAGCTTAGTTTACAGGGGAGGTGAGCAGTTCTTC

size: -
D: -
J: TRBJ2-7
V: TRBV12-3/TRBV12-4
CDR3: CASGGEPENEQYF
DNA: TGTGCCAGCGGCGGGGAGCCTGAGAACGAGCAGTACTTC

size: few
D: TRBD1
J: TRBJ1-1
V: TRBV5-1
CDR3: CASSLVPGGVLETEAFF
DNA: TGCGCCAGCAGCTTGGTACCAGGGGGTGTTCTAGAGACTGAAGCTTTCTTT

size: few
D: -
J: TRBJ2-7
V: TRBV29-1
CDR3: CSVVDAASYEQYF
DNA: TGCAGCGTTGTTGACGCGGCCTCTTACGAGCAGTACTTC

size: few
D: -
J: TRBJ2-7
V: TRBV20-1
CDR3: CSARVTQGLSYEQYF
DNA: TGCAGTGCTAGGGTCACACAGGGCCTCTCCTACGAGCAGTACTTC